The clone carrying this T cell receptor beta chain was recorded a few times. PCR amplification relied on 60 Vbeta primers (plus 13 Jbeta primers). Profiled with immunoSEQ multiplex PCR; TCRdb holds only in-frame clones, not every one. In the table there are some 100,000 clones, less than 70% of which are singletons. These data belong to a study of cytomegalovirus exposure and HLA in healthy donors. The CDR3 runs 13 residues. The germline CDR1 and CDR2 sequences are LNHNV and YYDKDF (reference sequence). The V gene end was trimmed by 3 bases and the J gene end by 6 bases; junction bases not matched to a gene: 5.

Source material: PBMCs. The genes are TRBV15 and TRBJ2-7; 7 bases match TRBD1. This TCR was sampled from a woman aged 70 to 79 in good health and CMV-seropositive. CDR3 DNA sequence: TGTGCCACCAGCAGGGGACAGTCGCGCGAGCAGTACTTC. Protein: CATSRGQSREQYF.